One and the same sample provided the 9 T cell receptor beta chains below, sequenced in a study of low-dose radiotherapy and immunotherapy resistance in tumors. Both TCRalpha and TCRbeta chains were reverse transcribed with V-gene-specific primers. The TCRs were subjected to amplification over about 20 PCR cycles employing a constant-region primer in conjunction with a V-primer adapter. TCRdb passed the reads through MiXCR, listing each CDR3 protein once. Of 60,000 or so distinct CDR3 sequences in the sample, about 23% were seen once. Time point reported: after trial treatment. The treatment here: LDRT plus nivolumab, ipilimumab, low-dose cyclophosphamide and aspirin (RACIN trial). The sample consisted of PBMCs, taken after low-dose radiotherapy plus immunotherapy. These receptors came from a male donor with prostate cancer.

This clonotype was counted only a few times. V gene TRBV4-2 combines with J gene TRBJ2-5, with 9 bases aligning to TRBD2. Trimming removed 0 bases from V and 1 base from J; junction bases left unmatched: 0. The CDR3 is 15 amino acids. The germline CDR1 and CDR2 sequences are LGHNA and YNFKEQ. As DNA, the CDR3 is TGTGCCAGCAGCCAAGAGCGGGGGGGCCAAGAGACCCAGTACTTC. It yields the protein CASSQERGGQETQYF.

This clonotype was seen at least ten times. The V gene is TRBV18, the J gene TRBJ1-2; D remains ambiguous. Germline CDR1 KGHSH, CDR2 LQKENI. The CDR3 is 16 amino acids. The V end lost 1 base, the J end lost 0 bases, and 12 bases lay between the germline ends. The CDR3 is CASSPQVALPNYGYTF. The CDR3 DNA reads as TGTGCCAGCTCACCACAAGTGGCACTACCTAACTATGGCTACACCTTC.

The V and J genes are TRBV11-2 and TRBJ2-2; TRBD1 matches 7 bases. The J segment lost 2 bases and the V segment lost 3 bases, leaving 6 bases of the junction unmatched. The CDR3 runs to 16 residues. The germline gives CDR1 SGHAT, CDR2 FQNNGV. The CDR3 reads CASSFARGSNTGELFF. The CDR3 DNA reads as TGTGCCAGCAGCTTTGCCAGGGGGAGTAACACCGGGGAGCTGTTTTTT.

This clonotype occurred many times. The junction departs from the called germline gene at one end, perhaps through a read error. The gene calls are TRBV5-1 and TRBJ1-4; 7 bases agree with TRBD1. The CDR3 length is 14 residues. Germline V lookup: CDR1 SGHRS, CDR2 YFSETQ. CDR3 region: CASSTGTDNEKLFF. The CDR3 nucleotides read TGTGCCAGCAGCACCGGGACAGATAATGAAAAACTGTTTTTT. The variable domain in full, with the rest retrieved from reference TRBV5-1 and TRBJ1-4, is KAGVTQTPRYLIKTRGQQVTLSCSPISGHRSVSWYQQTPGQGLQFLFEYFSETQRNKGNFPGRFSGRQFSNSRSEMNVSTLELGDSALYLCASSTGTDNEKLFFGSGTQLSVL.

As for this clonotype: A far larger clone is one base from this, pointing to a likely read error. The V and J genes are TRBV5-8 and TRBJ2-1, with 8 positions matching TRBD2. The CDR3 totals 16 residues. Germline loops: CDR1 SGHTS, CDR2 YDEGEE. V dropped 4 bases and J dropped 10; count of bases not matched to a gene: 16. CDR3 coding DNA: TGTGCCAGCAGCCAAGTCTCATCGGGAGGGACCTACGAGCAGTTCTTC. It specifies CASSQVSSGGTYEQFF.

This clonotype has ten or more counts. The gene calls are TRBV9 and TRBJ1-4; weak D call: TRBD1 (5 bases). The CDR3 is made up of 15 amino acids. CDR1 SGDLS and CDR2 YYNGEE come from the germline V gene. V lost 4 bases and J 5 bases, leaving 15 bases between the germline ends. In DNA, the CDR3 is TGTGCCAGCAGCATCGGGACGTTACCAAATGAAAAACTGTTTTTT. Its protein product is CASSIGTLPNEKLFF.

This clonotype occurred many times. The chain recombines TRBV27 with TRBJ2-3, with D hard to call. The CDR3 consists of 14 residues. V was clipped by 4 bases and J by 4 bases, with 12 bases between them. Per germline, CDR1 MNHEY and CDR2 SMNVEV (reference sequence). The CDR3 region is CASSSVLTADTQYF. The DNA of the CDR3 is TGTGCCAGCAGTTCGGTGCTCACGGCAGATACGCAGTATTTT.

This clonotype was counted at least ten times. The chain joins TRBV12-3 or TRBV12-4 to TRBJ2-7; perhaps TRBD2 as D (6 bases). This CDR3 comprises 13 residues. Trimming pared 1 base from V and 4 bases from J, leaving 8 bases between. The CDR3 loop is CASSLEAGYEQYF. The CDR3 coding sequence is TGTGCCAGCAGTTTAGAGGCGGGGTACGAGCAGTACTTC.

About this clonotype: This likely came from a read error, as a far larger clone is one base away. This chain links TRBV7-4 with TRBJ2-7; 7 bases line up with TRBD1. Germline V gene sequence: CDR1 SGHVT, CDR2 SQSDAQ. This CDR3 is 14 amino acids long. CDR3 sequence reads: CASSPRQGSYEHYF. Here the CDR3 DNA reads TGTGCCAGCAGCCCCCGACAGGGCTCCTACGAGCATTACTTC.